Below, one T cell receptor (beta chain) is given with its context. Antigen unknown. The library targeted TCRbeta and was prepared with unique molecular identifiers. TCRdb re-called the PCR reads through MiXCR, storing one row per CDR3 protein. The table lists some 840,000 distinct CDR3 sequences, 16% of them singletons. The CDR3 covers 19 residues. Germline V gives CDR1 LGHNT, CDR2 FRNRAP. J lost 8 bases, V lost 0 bases, and 14 bases had no gene match. The sample is drawn from a study of T-cell reconstitution after alpha-beta-depleted transplantation in children. Study-wide points: Newly generated T cells supplied most T-cell counts and diversity one year post-transplant.

This receptor was obtained from a male patient between 10 and 17 years old who had a stem cell transplant for acute lymphoblastic leukemia, so the T cells may come from the graft donor. Specimen: PBMCs, mostly from graft donor cells, collected 360 days after TCRalphabeta/CD19-depleted stem cell transplant. V gene TRBV12-5 combines with J gene TRBJ2-1; TRBD1 agrees at 12 bases. As DNA, the CDR3 is TGTGCTAGTGGTTTGGTAGTATGGGTGGGGACAGGGGGCACAGATGAGCAGTTCTTC. It yields the protein CASGLVVWVGTGGTDEQFF.